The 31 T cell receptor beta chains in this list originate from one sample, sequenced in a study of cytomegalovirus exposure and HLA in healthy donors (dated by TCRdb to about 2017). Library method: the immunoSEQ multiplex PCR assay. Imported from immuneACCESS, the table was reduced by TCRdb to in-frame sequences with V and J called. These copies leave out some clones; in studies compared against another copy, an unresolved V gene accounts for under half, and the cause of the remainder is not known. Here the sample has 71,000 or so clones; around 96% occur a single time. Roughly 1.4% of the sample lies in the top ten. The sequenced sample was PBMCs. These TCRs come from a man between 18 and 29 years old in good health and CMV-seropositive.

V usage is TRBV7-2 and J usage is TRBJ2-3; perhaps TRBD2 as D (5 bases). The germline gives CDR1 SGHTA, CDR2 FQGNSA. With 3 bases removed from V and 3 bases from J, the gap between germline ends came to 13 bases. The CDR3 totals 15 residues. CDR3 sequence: CASSFLASRTDTQYF. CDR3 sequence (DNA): TGTGCCAGCAGCTTCCTAGCATCTAGGACAGATACGCAGTATTTT.

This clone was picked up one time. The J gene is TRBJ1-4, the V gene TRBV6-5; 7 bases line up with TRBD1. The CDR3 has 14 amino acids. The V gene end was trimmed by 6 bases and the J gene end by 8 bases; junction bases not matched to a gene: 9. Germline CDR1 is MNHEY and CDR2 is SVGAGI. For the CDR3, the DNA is TGTGCCAGCAGGCGTACAGGGGACGGGGAAAAACTGTTTTTT. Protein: CASRRTGDGEKLFF.

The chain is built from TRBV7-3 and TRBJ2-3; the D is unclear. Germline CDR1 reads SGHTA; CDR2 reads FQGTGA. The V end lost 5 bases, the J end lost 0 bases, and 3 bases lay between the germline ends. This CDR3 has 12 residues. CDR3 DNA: TGTGCCAGCAGCCTTAGCACAGATACGCAGTATTTT. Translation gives CASSLSTDTQYF. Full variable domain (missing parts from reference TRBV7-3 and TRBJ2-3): GAGVSQTPSNKVTEKGKYVELRCDPISGHTALYWYRQSLGQGPEFLIYFQGTGAADDSGLPNDRFFAVRPEGSVSTLKIQRTERGDSAVYLCASSLSTDTQYFGPGTRLTVL.

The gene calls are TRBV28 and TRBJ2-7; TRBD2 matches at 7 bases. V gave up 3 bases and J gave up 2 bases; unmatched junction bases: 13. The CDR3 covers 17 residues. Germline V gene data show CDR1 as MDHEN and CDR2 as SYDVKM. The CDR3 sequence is CASSLAFGASGPYEQYF. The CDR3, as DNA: TGTGCCAGCAGTTTGGCTTTCGGGGCTAGCGGTCCCTACGAGCAGTACTTC.

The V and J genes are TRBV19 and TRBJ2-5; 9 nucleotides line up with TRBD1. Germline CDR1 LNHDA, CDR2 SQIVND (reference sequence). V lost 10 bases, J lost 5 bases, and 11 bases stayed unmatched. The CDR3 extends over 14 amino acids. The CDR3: CATLPGQGRETQYF. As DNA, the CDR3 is TGTGCCACCTTACCGGGACAGGGTCGCGAGACCCAGTACTTC. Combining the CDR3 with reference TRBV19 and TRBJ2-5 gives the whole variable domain DGGITQSPKYLFRKEGQNVTLSCEQNLNHDAMYWYRQDPGQGLRLIYYSQIVNDFQKGDIAEGYSVSREKKESFPLTVTSAQKNPTAFYLCATLPGQGRETQYFGPGTRLLVL.

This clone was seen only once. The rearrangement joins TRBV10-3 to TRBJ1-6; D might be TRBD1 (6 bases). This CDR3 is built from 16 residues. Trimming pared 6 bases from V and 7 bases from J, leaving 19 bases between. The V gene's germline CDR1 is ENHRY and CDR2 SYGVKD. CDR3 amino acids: CAIRGQSAGANSPLHF. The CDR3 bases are TGTGCCATCAGGGGTCAGTCGGCAGGGGCAAATTCACCCCTCCACTTT.

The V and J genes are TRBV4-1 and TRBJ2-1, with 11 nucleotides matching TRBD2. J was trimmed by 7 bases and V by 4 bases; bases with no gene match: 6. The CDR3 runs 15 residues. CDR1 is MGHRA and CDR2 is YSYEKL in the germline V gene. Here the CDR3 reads CASSLAGGLRNEQFF. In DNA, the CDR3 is TGCGCCAGCAGCCTAGCGGGGGGGCTGAGGAATGAGCAGTTCTTC.

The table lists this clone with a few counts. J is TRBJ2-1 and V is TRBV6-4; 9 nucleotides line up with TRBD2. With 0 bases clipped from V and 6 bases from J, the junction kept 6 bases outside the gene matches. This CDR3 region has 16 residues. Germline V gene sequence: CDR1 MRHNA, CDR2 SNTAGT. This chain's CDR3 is CASSDSAGGDSNEQFF. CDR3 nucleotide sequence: TGTGCCAGCAGTGACTCCGCGGGAGGGGATTCCAATGAGCAGTTCTTC.

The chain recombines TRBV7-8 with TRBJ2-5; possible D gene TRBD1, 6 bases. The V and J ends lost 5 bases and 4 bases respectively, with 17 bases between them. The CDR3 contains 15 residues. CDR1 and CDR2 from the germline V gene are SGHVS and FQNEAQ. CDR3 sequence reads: CASSPRQGRGETQYF. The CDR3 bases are TGTGCCAGCAGCCCCCGGCAGGGCAGGGGAGAGACCCAGTACTTC.

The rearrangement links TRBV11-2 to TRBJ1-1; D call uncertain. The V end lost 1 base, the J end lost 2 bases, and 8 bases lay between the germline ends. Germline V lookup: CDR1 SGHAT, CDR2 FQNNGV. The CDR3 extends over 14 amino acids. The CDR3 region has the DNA TGTGCCAGCAGCTTAGGGCGGTTTAACACTGAAGCTTTCTTT. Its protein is CASSLGRFNTEAFF.

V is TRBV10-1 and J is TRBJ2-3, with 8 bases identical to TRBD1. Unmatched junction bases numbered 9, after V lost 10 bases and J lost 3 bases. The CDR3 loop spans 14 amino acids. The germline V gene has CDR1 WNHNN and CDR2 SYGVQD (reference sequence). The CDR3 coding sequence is TGCGCCACCGGACAGGGTACCGCTACAGATACGCAGTATTTT. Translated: CATGQGTATDTQYF.

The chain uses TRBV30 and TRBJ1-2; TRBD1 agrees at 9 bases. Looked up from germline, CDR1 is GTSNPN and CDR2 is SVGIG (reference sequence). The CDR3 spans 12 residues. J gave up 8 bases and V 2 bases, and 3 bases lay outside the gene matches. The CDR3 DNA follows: TGTGCCTGGAGTCTGACAGGGGGAGGCTACACCTTC. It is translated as CAWSLTGGGYTF.

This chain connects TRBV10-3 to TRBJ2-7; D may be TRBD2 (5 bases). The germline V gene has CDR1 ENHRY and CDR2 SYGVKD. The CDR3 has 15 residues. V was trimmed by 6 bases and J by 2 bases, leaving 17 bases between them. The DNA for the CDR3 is TGTGCCATCAGCGACGTTACTAGTCGAACCTACGAGCAGTACTTC. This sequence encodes CAISDVTSRTYEQYF.

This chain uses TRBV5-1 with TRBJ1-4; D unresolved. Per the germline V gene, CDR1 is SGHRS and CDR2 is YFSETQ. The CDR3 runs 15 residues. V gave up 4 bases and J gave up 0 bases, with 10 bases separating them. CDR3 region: CASSEGRATNEKLFF. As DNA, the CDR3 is TGCGCCAGCAGCGAGGGCCGTGCAACTAATGAAAAACTGTTTTTT. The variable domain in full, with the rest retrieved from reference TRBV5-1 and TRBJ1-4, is KAGVTQTPRYLIKTRGQQVTLSCSPISGHRSVSWYQQTPGQGLQFLFEYFSETQRNKGNFPGRFSGRQFSNSRSEMNVSTLELGDSALYLCASSEGRATNEKLFFGSGTQLSVL.

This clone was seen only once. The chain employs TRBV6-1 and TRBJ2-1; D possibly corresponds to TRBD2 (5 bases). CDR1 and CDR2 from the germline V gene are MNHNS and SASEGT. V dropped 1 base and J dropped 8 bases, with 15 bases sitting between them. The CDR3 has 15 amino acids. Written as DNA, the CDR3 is TGTGCCAGCAGTGAAGGAGTCGGGGTATCTCATGAGCAGTTCTTC. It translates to CASSEGVGVSHEQFF.

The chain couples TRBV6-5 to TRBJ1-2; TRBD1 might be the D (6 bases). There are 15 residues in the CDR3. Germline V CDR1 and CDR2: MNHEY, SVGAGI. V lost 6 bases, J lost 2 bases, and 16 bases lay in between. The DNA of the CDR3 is TGTGCCAGCAGACCCTCAGGGGCCCACAACTATGGCTACACCTTC. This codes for CASRPSGAHNYGYTF.

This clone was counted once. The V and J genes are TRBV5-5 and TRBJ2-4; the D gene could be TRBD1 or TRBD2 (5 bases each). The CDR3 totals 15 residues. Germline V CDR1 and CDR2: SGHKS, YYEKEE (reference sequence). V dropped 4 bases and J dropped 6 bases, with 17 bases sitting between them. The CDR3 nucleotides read TGTGCCAGCAGCCTGGGACCAACATCGGGAAACATTCAGTACTTC. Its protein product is CASSLGPTSGNIQYF.

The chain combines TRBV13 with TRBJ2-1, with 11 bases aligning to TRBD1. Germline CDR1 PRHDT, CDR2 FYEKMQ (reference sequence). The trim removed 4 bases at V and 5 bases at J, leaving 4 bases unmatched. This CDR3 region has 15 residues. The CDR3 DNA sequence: TGTGCCAGCAGCTCAGCGGACAGGGGGCACAATGAGCAGTTCTTC. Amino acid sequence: CASSSADRGHNEQFF.

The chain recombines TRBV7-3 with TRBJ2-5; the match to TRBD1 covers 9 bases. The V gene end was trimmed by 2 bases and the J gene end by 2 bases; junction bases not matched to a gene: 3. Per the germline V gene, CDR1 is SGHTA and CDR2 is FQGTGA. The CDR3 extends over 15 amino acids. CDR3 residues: CASSLGGTGQETQYF. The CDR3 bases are TGTGCCAGCAGCTTAGGAGGGACAGGGCAAGAGACCCAGTACTTC.

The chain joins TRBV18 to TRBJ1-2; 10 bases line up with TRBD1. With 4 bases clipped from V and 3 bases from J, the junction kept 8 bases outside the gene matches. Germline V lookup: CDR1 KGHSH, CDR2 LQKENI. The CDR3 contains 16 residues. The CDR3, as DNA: TGTGCCAGCTCACAGAGGACAGGGGGTTTGGACTATGGCTACACCTTC. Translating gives CASSQRTGGLDYGYTF.

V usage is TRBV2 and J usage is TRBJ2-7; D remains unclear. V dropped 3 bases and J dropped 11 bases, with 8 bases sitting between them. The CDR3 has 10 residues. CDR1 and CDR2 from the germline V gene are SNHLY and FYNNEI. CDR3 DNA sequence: TGTGCCAGCAGTGACAGGTTCAAGTACTTC. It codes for CASSDRFKYF.

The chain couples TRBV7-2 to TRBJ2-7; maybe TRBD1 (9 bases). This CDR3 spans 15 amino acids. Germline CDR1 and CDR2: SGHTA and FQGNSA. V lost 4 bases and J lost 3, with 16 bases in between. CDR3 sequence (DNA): TGTGCCAGCAGCTCACAGGGGGCGGGGGGCTACGAGCAGTACTTC. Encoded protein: CASSSQGAGGYEQYF.

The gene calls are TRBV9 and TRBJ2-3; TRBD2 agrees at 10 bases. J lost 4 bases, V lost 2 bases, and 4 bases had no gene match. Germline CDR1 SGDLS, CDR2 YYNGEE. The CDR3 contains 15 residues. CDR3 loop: CASSVLAGVADTQYF. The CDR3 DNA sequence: TGTGCCAGCAGCGTCCTAGCGGGAGTGGCAGATACGCAGTATTTT.

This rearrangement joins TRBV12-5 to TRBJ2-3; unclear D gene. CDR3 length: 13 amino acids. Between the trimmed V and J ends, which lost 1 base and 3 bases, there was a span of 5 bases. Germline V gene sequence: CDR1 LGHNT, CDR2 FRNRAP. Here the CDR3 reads CASGLASTDTQYF. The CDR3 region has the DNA TGTGCTAGTGGTTTGGCCTCTACAGATACGCAGTATTTT.

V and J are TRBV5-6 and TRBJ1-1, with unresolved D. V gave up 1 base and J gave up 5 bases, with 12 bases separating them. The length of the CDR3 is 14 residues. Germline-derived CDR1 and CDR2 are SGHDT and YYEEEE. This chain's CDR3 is CASSLLWGGTEAFF. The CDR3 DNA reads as TGTGCCAGCAGCTTGCTCTGGGGAGGGACTGAAGCTTTCTTT.

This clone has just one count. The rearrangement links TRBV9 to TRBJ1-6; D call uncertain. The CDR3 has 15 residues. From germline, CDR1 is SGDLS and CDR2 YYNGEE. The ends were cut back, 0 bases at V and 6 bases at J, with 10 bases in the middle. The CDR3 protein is CASSVDQQPNSPLHF. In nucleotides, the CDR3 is TGTGCCAGCAGCGTAGACCAACAGCCTAATTCACCCCTCCACTTT.

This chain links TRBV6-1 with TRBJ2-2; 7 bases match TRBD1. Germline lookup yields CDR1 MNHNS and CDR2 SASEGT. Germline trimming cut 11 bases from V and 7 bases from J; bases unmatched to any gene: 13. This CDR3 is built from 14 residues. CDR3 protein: CASAPGTDSGELFF. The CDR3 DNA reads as TGTGCCTCTGCTCCCGGGACAGACAGCGGGGAGCTGTTTTTT.

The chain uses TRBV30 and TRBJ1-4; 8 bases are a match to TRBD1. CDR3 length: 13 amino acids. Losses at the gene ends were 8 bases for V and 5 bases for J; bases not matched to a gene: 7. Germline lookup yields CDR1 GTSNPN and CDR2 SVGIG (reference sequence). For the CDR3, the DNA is TGTGCCGGAGACAGGGGCTACAATGAAAAACTGTTTTTT. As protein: CAGDRGYNEKLFF.

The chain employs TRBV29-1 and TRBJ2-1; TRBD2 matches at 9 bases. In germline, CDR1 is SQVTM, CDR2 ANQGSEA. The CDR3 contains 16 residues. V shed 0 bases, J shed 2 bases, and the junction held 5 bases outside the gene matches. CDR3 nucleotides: TGCAGCGTTGAAGATCGGGGCGGGGGGGCCTACAATGAGCAGTTCTTC. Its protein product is CSVEDRGGGAYNEQFF.

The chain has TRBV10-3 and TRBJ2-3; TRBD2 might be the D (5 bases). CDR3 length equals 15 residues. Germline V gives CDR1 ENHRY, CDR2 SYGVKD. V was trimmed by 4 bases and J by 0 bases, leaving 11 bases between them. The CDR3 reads CAISGGFTSTDTQYF. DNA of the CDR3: TGTGCCATCAGTGGAGGGTTCACTAGCACAGATACGCAGTATTTT.

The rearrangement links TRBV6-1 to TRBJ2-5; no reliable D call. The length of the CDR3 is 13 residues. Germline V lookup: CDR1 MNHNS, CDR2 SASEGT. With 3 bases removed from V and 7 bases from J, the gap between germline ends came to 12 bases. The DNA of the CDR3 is TGTGCCAGCAGTGATAGAGGAATCGGGACCCAGTACTTC. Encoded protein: CASSDRGIGTQYF.